This TCR beta chain came from a study of T cells in Graves' hyperthyroidism and ophthalmopathy. Researchers took RNA transcripts and amplified the TCR beta CDR3 regions from them. A first-round RT-PCR of the TCR CDR3 used the HTBI primer set. TCRdb passed the multiplex PCR reads through MiXCR, listing each CDR3 protein once. Counted here are hundreds of thousands of distinct CDR3 sequences, roughly 15% occurring once; the ten biggest clones make up about a tenth. The V and J ends lost 4 bases and 5 bases, in that order; junction bases with no gene match: 7. This CDR3 region has 14 residues. Germline V gene data show CDR1 as SGHKS and CDR2 as YYEKEE (reference sequence). This clonotype was detected many times. Cells are PBMCs isolated from about 10 ml of fresh blood.

The TCR comes from a woman under 30 with Graves' hyperthyroidism. The chain has TRBV5-5 and TRBJ1-1; 8 bases map to TRBD1. The sample was blood. CDR3 sequence reads: CASSPGQGRTEAFF. The CDR3 bases are TGTGCCAGCAGCCCCGGACAGGGTCGGACTGAAGCTTTCTTT.